The 10 T cell receptor beta chains below come from one sample, sequenced in a study of cytomegalovirus exposure and HLA in healthy donors. Researchers ran the PCR with 60 Vbeta and 13 Jbeta primers. Some clones are missing from TCRdb's copy, which holds only in-frame ones; the method was immunoSEQ multiplex PCR. In the table there are 100,000 or so clones, around 75% of which are singletons. The sample consisted of PBMCs. These receptors all come from a woman aged 18-29 years in good health and CMV-seropositive.

The V call is TRBV28, the J call TRBJ1-5; D is uncertain. Trimming shortened V by 6 bases and J by 3 bases, and 15 bases separated the two germline ends. Germline values: CDR1 MDHEN, CDR2 SYDVKM. This CDR3 has 15 amino acids. CDR3 region: CASRALNLLNQPQHF. CDR3 nucleotides: TGTGCCAGCAGGGCCCTGAACCTCCTCAATCAGCCCCAGCATTTT.

V is TRBV19 and J is TRBJ1-6; TRBD1 agrees at 7 bases. CDR1 is LNHDA, CDR2 SQIVND, per germline (reference sequence). Trimming took 5 bases from V and 1 from J; bases not matched to a gene: 5. The CDR3 is made up of 16 amino acids. CDR3 nucleotides: TGTGCCAGTAGTGCGACAGGGTCGTCCTATAATTCACCCCTCCACTTT. This codes for CASSATGSSYNSPLHF.

This chain connects TRBV10-3 to TRBJ1-2; 8 bases line up with TRBD1. V shed 0 bases, J shed 1 base, and the junction held 7 bases outside the gene matches. CDR1 and CDR2 (germline): ENHRY, SYGVKD. The CDR3 is made up of 17 amino acids. This CDR3 is CAISESSGGRNNYGYTF. The DNA of the CDR3 is TGTGCCATCAGTGAGTCGTCAGGGGGCCGAAATAACTATGGCTACACCTTC.

V gene TRBV10-3 combines with J gene TRBJ2-3, with TRBD2 matching 10 bases. The CDR3 length is 15 residues. The V and J ends lost 4 bases and 9 bases, in that order; junction bases with no gene match: 10. Germline assignment: CDR1 ENHRY and CDR2 SYGVKD. The CDR3 sequence: CAISVSSGRRGTQYF. The CDR3, as DNA: TGTGCCATCAGTGTTAGTAGCGGGAGGCGGGGGACGCAGTATTTT.

The V and J genes are TRBV30 and TRBJ2-1; possible D gene TRBD2, 6 bases. The CDR3 length is 15 residues. Germline loops: CDR1 GTSNPN, CDR2 SVGIG (reference sequence). V was clipped by 5 bases and J by 8 bases, with 22 bases between them. This CDR3 reads CAWFRNPRRGDEQFF. Here the CDR3 DNA reads TGTGCCTGGTTTCGAAACCCCCGGCGGGGCGATGAGCAGTTCTTC.

The chain joins TRBV30 to TRBJ2-1; the D gene is possibly TRBD2 (5 bases). The CDR3 is 12 amino acids. V was shortened by 6 bases and J by 7 bases, with 13 bases between the two germline ends. The V gene's germline CDR1 is GTSNPN and CDR2 SVGIG (reference sequence). CDR3 nucleotides: TGTGCCTGCGCCGGAGGTTTGAATGAGCAGTTCTTC. Amino acids: CACAGGLNEQFF.

The genes are TRBV13 and TRBJ2-7, with a weak D call TRBD1 (5 bases). Germline V lookup: CDR1 PRHDT, CDR2 FYEKMQ (reference sequence). The germline V and J ends were trimmed by 5 bases and 0 bases, with 8 bases remaining between them. The CDR3 is 13 amino acids. CDR3 residues: CASSPQGSYEQYF. CDR3 DNA: TGTGCCAGCAGCCCCCAGGGCTCCTACGAGCAGTACTTC.

This rearrangement joins TRBV27 to TRBJ2-1, with 15 positions matching TRBD2. CDR3 size: 18 residues. V shed 5 bases, J shed 0 bases, and the junction held 5 bases outside the gene matches. The germline V gene encodes CDR1 MNHEY and CDR2 SMNVEV (reference sequence). CDR3 DNA: TGTGCCAGCAGTCCCGGGACTAGCGGGAGGAGCTCCTACAATGAGCAGTTCTTC. Translation: CASSPGTSGRSSYNEQFF.

The chain has TRBV27 and TRBJ1-1; D unresolved. The CDR3 has 12 amino acids. Per the germline V gene, CDR1 is MNHEY and CDR2 is SMNVEV (reference sequence). V gave up 5 bases and J gave up 8 bases, with 12 bases separating them. The CDR3 protein is CASSPIPGEAFF. In DNA form, the CDR3 reads TGTGCCAGCAGTCCCATTCCGGGGGAAGCTTTCTTT.

The chain combines TRBV27 with TRBJ2-7; 11 bases are shared with TRBD2. The CDR3 extends over 19 amino acids. Germline CDR1 reads MNHEY; CDR2 reads SMNVEV (reference sequence). V was pared by 0 bases and J by 4 bases, with 14 bases of the junction left unmatched. The CDR3 sequence is CASSLSPYLLAGVRYEQYF. DNA for the CDR3: TGTGCCAGCAGTTTATCCCCATACCTACTAGCGGGAGTTCGGTACGAGCAGTACTTC.